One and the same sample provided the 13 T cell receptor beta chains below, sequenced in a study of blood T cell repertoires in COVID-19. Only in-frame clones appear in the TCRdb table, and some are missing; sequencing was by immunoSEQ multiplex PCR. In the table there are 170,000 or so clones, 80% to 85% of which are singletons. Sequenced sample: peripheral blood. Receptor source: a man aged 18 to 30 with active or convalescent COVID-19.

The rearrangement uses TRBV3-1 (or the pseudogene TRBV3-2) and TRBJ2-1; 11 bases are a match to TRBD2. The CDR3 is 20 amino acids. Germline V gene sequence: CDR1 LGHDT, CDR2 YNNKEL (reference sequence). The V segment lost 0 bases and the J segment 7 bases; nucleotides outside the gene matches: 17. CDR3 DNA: TGTGCCAGCAGCCAAGATGGTTCGATGGTAGCGGGGGGGCTGGGGAATGAGCAGTTCTTC. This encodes CASSQDGSMVAGGLGNEQFF.

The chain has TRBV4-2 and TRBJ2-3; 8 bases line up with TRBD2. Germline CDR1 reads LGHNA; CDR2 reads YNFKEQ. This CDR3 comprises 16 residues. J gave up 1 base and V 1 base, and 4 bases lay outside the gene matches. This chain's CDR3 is CASSQGNSGGTDTQYF. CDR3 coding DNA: TGTGCCAGCAGCCAAGGGAATAGCGGGGGCACAGATACGCAGTATTTT.

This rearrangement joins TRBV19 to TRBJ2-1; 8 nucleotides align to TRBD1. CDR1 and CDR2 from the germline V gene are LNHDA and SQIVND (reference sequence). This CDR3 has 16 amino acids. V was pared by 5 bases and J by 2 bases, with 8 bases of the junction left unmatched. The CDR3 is CASSQPPGGPYNEQFF. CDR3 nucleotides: TGTGCCAGTAGTCAACCTCCAGGGGGCCCCTACAATGAGCAGTTCTTC.

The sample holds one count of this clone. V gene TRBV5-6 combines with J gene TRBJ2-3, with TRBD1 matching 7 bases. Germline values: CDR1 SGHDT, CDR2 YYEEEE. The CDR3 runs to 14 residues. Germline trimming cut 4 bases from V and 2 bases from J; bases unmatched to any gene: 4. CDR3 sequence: CASSQGQHTDTQYF. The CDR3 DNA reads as TGTGCCAGCAGCCAGGGACAGCACACAGATACGCAGTATTTT. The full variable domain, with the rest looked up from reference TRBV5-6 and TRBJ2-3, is DAGVTQSPTHLIKTRGQQVTLRCSPKSGHDTVSWYQQALGQGPQFIFQYYEEEERQRGNFPDRFSGHQFPNYSSELNVNALLLGDSALYLCASSQGQHTDTQYFGPGTRLTVL.

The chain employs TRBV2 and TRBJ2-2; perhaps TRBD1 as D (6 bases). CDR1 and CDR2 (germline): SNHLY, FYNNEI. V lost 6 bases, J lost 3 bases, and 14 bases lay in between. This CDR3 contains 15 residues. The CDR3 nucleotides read TGTGCCAGCAGGACAGGCTCCATTTACACCGGGGAGCTGTTTTTT. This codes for CASRTGSIYTGELFF. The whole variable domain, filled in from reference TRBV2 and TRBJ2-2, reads EPEVTQTPSHQVTQMGQEVILRCVPISNHLYFYWYRQILGQKVEFLVSFYNNEISEKSEIFDDQFSVERPDGSNFTLKIRSTKLEDSAMYFCASRTGSIYTGELFFGEGSRLTVL.

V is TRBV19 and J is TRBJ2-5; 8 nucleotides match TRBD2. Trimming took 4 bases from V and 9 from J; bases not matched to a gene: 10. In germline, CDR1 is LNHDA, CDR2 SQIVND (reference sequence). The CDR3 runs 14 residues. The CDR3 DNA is TGTGCCAGTAGTACGGCCCGCGGGAGGATGGCCCAGTACTTC. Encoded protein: CASSTARGRMAQYF.

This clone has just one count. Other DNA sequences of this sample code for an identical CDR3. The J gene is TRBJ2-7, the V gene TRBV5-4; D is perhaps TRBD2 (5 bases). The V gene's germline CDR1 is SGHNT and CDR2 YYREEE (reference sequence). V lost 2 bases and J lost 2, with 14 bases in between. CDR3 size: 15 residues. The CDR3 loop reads CASSFDRGQTYEQYF. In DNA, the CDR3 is TGTGCCAGCAGCTTCGACCGGGGTCAAACCTACGAGCAGTACTTC.

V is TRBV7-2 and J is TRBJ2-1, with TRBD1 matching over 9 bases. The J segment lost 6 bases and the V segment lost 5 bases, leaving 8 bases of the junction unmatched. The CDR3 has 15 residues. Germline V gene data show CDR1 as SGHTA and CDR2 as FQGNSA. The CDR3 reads CASSRRDRALNEQFF. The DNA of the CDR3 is TGTGCCAGCAGCCGCCGGGACAGGGCTCTCAATGAGCAGTTCTTC.

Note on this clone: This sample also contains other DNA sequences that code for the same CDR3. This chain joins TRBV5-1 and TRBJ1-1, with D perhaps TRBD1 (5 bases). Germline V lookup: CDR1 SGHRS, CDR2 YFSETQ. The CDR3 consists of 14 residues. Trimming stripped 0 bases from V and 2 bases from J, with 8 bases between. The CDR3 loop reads CASSLDGGNTEAFF. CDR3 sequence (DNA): TGCGCCAGCAGCTTGGACGGGGGAAACACTGAAGCTTTCTTT.

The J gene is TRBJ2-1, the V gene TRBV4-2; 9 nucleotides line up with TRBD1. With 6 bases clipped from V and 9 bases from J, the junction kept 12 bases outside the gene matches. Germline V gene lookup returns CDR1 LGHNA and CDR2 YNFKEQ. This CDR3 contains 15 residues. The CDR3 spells CASRLTGTGTAEQFF. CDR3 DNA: TGTGCCAGCAGGCTAACCGGGACAGGGACCGCTGAGCAGTTCTTC.

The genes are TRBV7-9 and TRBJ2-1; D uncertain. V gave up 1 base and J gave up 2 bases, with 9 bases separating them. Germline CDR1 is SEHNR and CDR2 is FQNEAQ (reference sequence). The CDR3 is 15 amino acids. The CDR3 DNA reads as TGTGCCAGCAGCTTAGAATCGGCGGCCTACAATGAGCAGTTCTTC. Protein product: CASSLESAAYNEQFF.

CDR3 DNA sequence: TGTGCCAGCAGTTTAGGCAGGACCGGGGAGCTGTTTTTT. This translates into CASSLGRTGELFF. The V gene is TRBV12-3 or TRBV12-4, the J gene TRBJ2-2; D gene uncertain. Between the trimmed V and J ends, which lost 1 base and 5 bases, there was a span of 5 bases. The CDR3 is 13 residues long.

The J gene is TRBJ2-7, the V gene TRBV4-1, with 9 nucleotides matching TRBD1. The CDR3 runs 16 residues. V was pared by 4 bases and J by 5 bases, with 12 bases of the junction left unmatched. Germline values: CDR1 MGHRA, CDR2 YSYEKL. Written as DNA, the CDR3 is TGCGCCAGCAGCCGAATTCCCGGGACAGGGCAGGACGAGCAGTACTTC. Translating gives CASSRIPGTGQDEQYF.